These 2 T cell receptor beta chains were all obtained from the same sample, sequenced in a study of T-cell reconstitution after alpha-beta-depleted transplantation in children. Unique molecular identifiers were incorporated when the TCRbeta library was constructed. TCRdb reanalysed the PCR reads using MiXCR and keeps one entry per CDR3 protein. The sample yields 700,000 to 950,000 distinct CDR3 sequences, 15% to 20% seen once. The sample consisted of PBMCs, mostly from graft donor cells, taken 360 days after TCRalphabeta/CD19-depleted stem cell transplant. The receptor set was obtained from a male patient aged 5 to 17 who had a stem cell transplant for acute lymphoblastic leukemia, so the T cells may come from the graft donor.

The genes are TRBV4-1 and TRBJ2-7; D not certain. The CDR3 is 16 residues long. Germline V gene data show CDR1 as MGHRA and CDR2 as YSYEKL. Trimming left V 0 bases short and J 0 bases short, with 12 bases between. This CDR3 reads CASSQDLLESSYEQYF. In nucleotides, the CDR3 is TGCGCCAGCAGCCAAGATTTACTCGAGAGCTCCTACGAGCAGTACTTC.

The chain recombines TRBV4-1 with TRBJ2-7; TRBD1 or TRBD2 may be the D gene (6 bases each). Germline CDR1 is MGHRA and CDR2 is YSYEKL. The V and J ends lost 0 bases and 7 bases respectively, with 13 bases between them. The CDR3 is made up of 14 amino acids. CDR3 residues: CASSQDRGLWEQYF. The CDR3 coding sequence is TGCGCCAGCAGCCAAGACCGGGGGCTGTGGGAGCAGTACTTC.